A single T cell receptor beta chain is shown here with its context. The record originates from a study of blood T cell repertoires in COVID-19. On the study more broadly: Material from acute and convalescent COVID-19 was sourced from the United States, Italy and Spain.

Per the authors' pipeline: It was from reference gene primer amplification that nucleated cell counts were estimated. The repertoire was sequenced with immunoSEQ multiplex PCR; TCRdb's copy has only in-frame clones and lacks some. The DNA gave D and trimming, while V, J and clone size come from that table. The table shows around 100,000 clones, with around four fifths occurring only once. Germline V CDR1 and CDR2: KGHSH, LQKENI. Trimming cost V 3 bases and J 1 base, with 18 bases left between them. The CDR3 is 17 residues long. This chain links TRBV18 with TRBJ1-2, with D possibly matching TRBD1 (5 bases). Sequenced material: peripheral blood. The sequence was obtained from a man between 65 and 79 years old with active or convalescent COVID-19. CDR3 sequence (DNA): TGTGCCAGCTCACCCACCGGGGCCAGCGGGCGTAACTATGGCTACACCTTC. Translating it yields CASSPTGASGRNYGYTF.